The TCR beta chain described here comes from a study of T-cell memory formation after mild COVID-19. TCRdb re-analysed the 5' RACE reads in MiXCR, keeping a single row per CDR3 protein. The sample consists of some 440,000 distinct CDR3 sequences, 20% to 30% of them appearing once. This TCR was recovered from an adult woman who had mild COVID-19 (a few samples of this study predate the infection). Cell type and time point are not known. The sample was PBMCs or a T cell subset sorted from them (not recorded which).

The chain's CDR3 is CASSHRGGGTYEQYF. DNA of the CDR3: TGTGCCAGCAGCCATCGGGGCGGGGGCACCTACGAGCAGTACTTC. The chain is built from TRBV3-1 and TRBJ2-7; D possibly corresponds to TRBD2 (7 bases). The CDR3 totals 15 residues. V was shortened by 3 bases and J by 2 bases, with 14 bases between the two germline ends. The germline V gene encodes CDR1 LGHDT and CDR2 YNNKEL (reference sequence).